This passage covers 20 T cell receptor beta chains from one sample sequenced in a study of blood T cell repertoires in COVID-19. Sequencing was performed with immunoSEQ multiplex PCR; in TCRdb, only in-frame clones are kept and a portion is missing. Of 200,000 to 250,000 clones listed, approximately 89% are singletons. The specimen was peripheral blood. The receptors come from a woman aged 30 to 39 with COVID-19, enrolled during active disease.

The genes are TRBV24-1 and TRBJ1-1; D uncertain. Per germline, CDR1 KGHDR and CDR2 SFDVKD. V lost 9 bases and J lost 1, with 14 bases in between. There are 14 residues in the CDR3. CDR3 sequence reads: CATRGRTQNTEAFF. In DNA form, the CDR3 reads TGTGCCACCCGGGGTAGGACCCAGAACACTGAAGCTTTCTTT.

Only one count was recorded for this clone. The rearrangement joins TRBV19 to TRBJ1-1; perhaps TRBD1 as D (6 bases). Germline CDR1 LNHDA, CDR2 SQIVND (reference sequence). The CDR3 consists of 15 residues. The V end was cut by 3 bases, the J end by 6 bases, with 17 bases between. The DNA for the CDR3 is TGTGCCAGTAGTATTAGCACAGGGTGGGAACCTGAAGCTTTCTTT. Translated: CASSISTGWEPEAFF.

A few counts support this clone. V and J are TRBV25-1 and TRBJ1-6; D not resolved. Trimming pared 1 base from V and 6 bases from J, leaving 7 bases between. The CDR3 totals 14 residues. Germline-derived CDR1 and CDR2 are MGHDK and SYGVNS. The CDR3 nucleotides are TGTGCCAGCAGTGAATCCGAAGCTAATTCACCCCTCCACTTT. Amino acid sequence: CASSESEANSPLHF.

The chain employs TRBV6-6 and TRBJ2-7; possibly TRBD1 for D (8 bases). The CDR3 extends over 15 amino acids. The V and J ends lost 6 bases and 2 bases respectively, with 17 bases between them. From germline, CDR1 is MNHNY and CDR2 SVGAGI (reference sequence). For the CDR3, the DNA is TGTGCCAGCAGGGAAAGCGGGACAGGAGCCTACGAGCAGTACTTC. Its translation is CASRESGTGAYEQYF.

The chain is built from TRBV30 and TRBJ2-7; D is ambiguous. The CDR3 is 11 residues long. Germline V gene lookup returns CDR1 GTSNPN and CDR2 SVGIG (reference sequence). Trimming stripped 2 bases from V and 4 bases from J, with 6 bases between. The CDR3 DNA follows: TGTGCCTGGAGTCCCTCTTACGAGCAGTACTTC. It encodes CAWSPSYEQYF.

The DNA of the CDR3 is TGTGCCAGCAGCCAACCAGGGGGAGAGACCCAGTACTTC. Translated: CASSQPGGETQYF. The chain has TRBV11-2 and TRBJ2-5; 7 nucleotides line up with TRBD1. Germline V gene data show CDR1 as SGHAT and CDR2 as FQNNGV. V was pared by 5 bases and J by 4 bases, with 4 bases of the junction left unmatched. This CDR3 contains 13 residues.

The genes are TRBV5-4 and TRBJ2-2; tentative D call: TRBD2 (6 bases). The CDR3 is 15 amino acids. The V end lost 4 bases, the J end lost 7 bases, and 17 bases lay between the germline ends. CDR1 and CDR2 (germline): SGHNT, YYREEE (reference sequence). For the CDR3, the DNA is TGTGCCAGCAGCCCCGGGACTCTGAGGGGCGGGGAGCTGTTTTTT. Encoded protein: CASSPGTLRGGELFF.

This clone was counted between two and nine times. The gene calls are TRBV5-1 and TRBJ1-3; possibly TRBD1 for D (5 bases). Germline-derived CDR1 and CDR2 are SGHRS and YFSETQ. Trimming removed 0 bases from V and 3 bases from J, with 7 bases in between. The CDR3 runs 14 residues. The CDR3 is CASSLEGVGNTIYF. As DNA, the CDR3 is TGCGCCAGCAGCTTGGAAGGGGTTGGAAACACCATATATTTT.

J is TRBJ2-5 and V is TRBV10-3; perhaps TRBD1 as D (6 bases). The CDR3 extends over 15 amino acids. Germline loops: CDR1 ENHRY, CDR2 SYGVKD. Trimming stripped 4 bases from V and 2 bases from J, with 14 bases between. The CDR3 region is CAISGTGQGQETQYF. CDR3 bases: TGTGCCATCAGTGGTACGGGGCAGGGGCAAGAGACCCAGTACTTC.

The rearrangement uses TRBV7-9 and TRBJ2-1, with D possibly being TRBD1 (6 bases). There are 14 residues in the CDR3. V gave up 0 bases and J gave up 15 bases, with 18 bases separating them. Looked up from germline, CDR1 is SEHNR and CDR2 is FQNEAQ (reference sequence). CDR3 DNA: TGTGCCAGCAGCTTAGCGATACAGGGCGGTACCGTGTTCTTC. Amino acids: CASSLAIQGGTVFF.

This sequence joins TRBV5-1 and TRBJ2-5; the match to TRBD2 covers 14 bases. The CDR3 sequence is 19 residues long. V lost 0 bases, J lost 5 bases, and 12 bases stayed unmatched. Germline V gene sequence: CDR1 SGHRS, CDR2 YFSETQ. The CDR3 sequence: CASSLEGPGLAGAEETQYF. The CDR3 bases are TGCGCCAGCAGCTTGGAAGGGCCGGGACTAGCGGGGGCGGAGGAGACCCAGTACTTC.

Only one count was recorded for this clone. The CDR3 DNA reads TGTGCCTGGGAAGGGGGGGCTGGGGCCAACGTCCTGACTTTC. Amino acid sequence: CAWEGGAGANVLTF. The J gene is TRBJ2-6, the V gene TRBV30; tentative D call: TRBD2 (7 bases). The V gene lost 5 bases and the J gene lost 2 bases, with 10 bases spanning the gap. Germline CDR1 is GTSNPN and CDR2 is SVGIG (reference sequence). The CDR3 spans 14 residues.

V is TRBV19 and J is TRBJ1-5; possibly TRBD1 for D (5 bases). Trimming took off 3 bases at V and 7 bases at J, with 13 bases between the two ends. The CDR3 loop spans 14 amino acids. Germline V lookup: CDR1 LNHDA, CDR2 SQIVND (reference sequence). CDR3 DNA: TGTGCCAGTAGTATCGGCCAGGGCCGCCAGCCCCAGCATTTT. Amino acids: CASSIGQGRQPQHF.

CDR3: CASSLDGGQGPGGYTF. Written as DNA, the CDR3 is TGCGCCAGCAGCTTGGATGGAGGACAGGGGCCCGGTGGCTACACCTTC. V and J are TRBV5-1 and TRBJ1-2; the match to TRBD1 covers 9 bases. Germline assignment: CDR1 SGHRS and CDR2 YFSETQ. After removal of 0 bases from V and 7 bases from J, the junction contained 10 bases not matched to a gene. The CDR3 contains 16 residues.

The sample holds a few counts of this clone. The chain joins TRBV21-1 to TRBJ2-3; TRBD2, the table's D call, lacks a check against the DNA. TRBV21-1 is a known pseudogene. The CDR3 runs 17 residues. CDR3 coding DNA: TGTGCCAGCAACCCGGGGGTTGGGACTAGGTCCACAGATACGCAGTATTTT. Translated: CASNPGVGTRSTDTQYF.

The rearrangement links TRBV4-3 to TRBJ2-3; D gene unclear. From germline, CDR1 is LGHNA and CDR2 YSLEER. The length of the CDR3 is 14 residues. V lost 4 bases to trimming and J lost 11 bases, with 19 bases between them. The CDR3 region has the DNA TGCGCCAGCAGCCCCGACTTCTTGGGTCGATTGCAGTATTTT. Amino acids: CASSPDFLGRLQYF.

The chain has TRBV18 and TRBJ2-3; 10 bases align to TRBD2. The V and J ends lost 6 bases and 4 bases, in that order; junction bases with no gene match: 4. The CDR3 extends over 14 amino acids. In germline, CDR1 is KGHSH, CDR2 LQKENI. The CDR3 loop is CASSLAGASDTQYF. The CDR3 region has the DNA TGTGCCAGCTCGCTAGCGGGAGCCTCAGATACGCAGTATTTT.

The rearrangement joins TRBV27 to TRBJ2-7; D gene unclear. Germline V gene lookup returns CDR1 MNHEY and CDR2 SMNVEV (reference sequence). Between the trimmed V and J ends, which lost 0 bases and 1 base, there was a span of 7 bases. The CDR3 contains 14 residues. The CDR3 reads CASSLSAYSYEQYV. The CDR3 region has the DNA TGTGCCAGCAGTTTATCAGCTTATTCCTACGAGCAGTACGTC.

This clone showed up just once. The gene calls are TRBV9 and TRBJ1-1; D gene ambiguous. Germline CDR1 and CDR2: SGDLS and YYNGEE. The CDR3 is 15 residues long. Trimming took 4 bases from V and 4 from J, leaving 17 bases between them. This chain's CDR3 is CASSPEGSRFTEAFF. DNA of the CDR3: TGTGCCAGCAGCCCGGAGGGCTCGAGGTTCACTGAAGCTTTCTTT.

The chain is built from TRBV9 and TRBJ2-6, with TRBD1 identical over 7 bases. Losses at the gene ends were 2 bases for V and 0 bases for J; bases not matched to a gene: 5. The CDR3 covers 17 residues. Germline-derived CDR1 and CDR2 are SGDLS and YYNGEE. CDR3 DNA: TGTGCCAGCAGCGTGCGGACAGGCGACTCTGGGGCCAACGTCCTGACTTTC. This codes for CASSVRTGDSGANVLTF. Drawing the rest from reference TRBV9 and TRBJ2-6, the complete variable domain is DSGVTQTPKHLITATGQRVTLRCSPRSGDLSVYWYQQSLDQGLQFLIQYYNGEERAKGNILERFSAQQFPDLHSELNLSSLELGDSALYFCASSVRTGDSGANVLTFGAGSRLTVL.